Presented here are 24 T cell receptor beta chains from one specimen sequenced in a study of Graves' ophthalmopathy and Graves' hyperthyroidism. TCR beta CDR3 amplification used RNA transcripts. An initial RT-PCR round employing HTBI primers preceded a second-round multiplex PCR. TCRdb independently ran MiXCR on the multiplex PCR reads; one entry per CDR3 protein. Of about 220,000 distinct CDR3 sequences detected, about 22% appear once; the ten largest clones hold approximately 39%. The sample comprised peripheral blood. Every receptor here comes from a woman aged 45-59 years with Graves' ophthalmopathy.

This clonotype was counted at least ten times. The chain joins TRBV19 to TRBJ2-5; D unclear. The V and J ends lost 5 bases and 1 base respectively, with 11 bases between them. The CDR3 extends over 14 amino acids. Germline CDR1 reads LNHDA; CDR2 reads SQIVND (reference sequence). CDR3 sequence (DNA): TGTGCCAGTAGTGGCACGACGCTCCAAGAGACCCAGTACTTC. Translating it yields CASSGTTLQETQYF. The whole variable domain, remainder taken from reference TRBV19 and TRBJ2-5, is DGGITQSPKYLFRKEGQNVTLSCEQNLNHDAMYWYRQDPGQGLRLIYYSQIVNDFQKGDIAEGYSVSREKKESFPLTVTSAQKNPTAFYLCASSGTTLQETQYFGPGTRLLVL.

This clonotype was counted at least ten times. This chain joins TRBV6-1 and TRBJ1-5; 7 bases map to TRBD1. This CDR3 has 16 amino acids. Germline V gene sequence: CDR1 MNHNS, CDR2 SASEGT. V gave up 5 bases and J gave up 4 bases; unmatched junction bases: 11. CDR3 coding DNA: TGTGCCAGCAGTATATCCCGGTCAGGGGGAAATCAGCCCCAGCATTTT. Residues: CASSISRSGGNQPQHF.

Ten or more counts support this clonotype. V usage is TRBV19 and J usage is TRBJ1-1, with D possibly being TRBD1 (5 bases). The CDR3 has 15 residues. V lost 5 bases, J lost 1 base, and 14 bases lay in between. The germline CDR1 and CDR2 sequences are LNHDA and SQIVND (reference sequence). CDR3 residues: CASSPGQKSNTEAFF. The CDR3, as DNA: TGTGCCAGTAGTCCCGGACAAAAATCGAACACTGAAGCTTTCTTT.

This clonotype was recorded at least ten times. The chain uses TRBV7-9 and TRBJ1-6; the match to TRBD1 covers 7 bases. Germline V CDR1 and CDR2: SEHNR, FQNEAQ (reference sequence). The CDR3 is 14 amino acids. V lost 1 base and J lost 8; bases outside the gene matches: 2. DNA of the CDR3: TGTGCCAGCAGCTTAGAACAGGGGTATTCACCCCTCCACTTT. Its translation: CASSLEQGYSPLHF.

This clonotype was seen many times. The gene calls are TRBV7-9 and TRBJ2-7; TRBD2 matches 11 bases. The CDR3 extends over 15 amino acids. The V segment lost 5 bases and the J segment 2 bases; nucleotides outside the gene matches: 5. Germline loops: CDR1 SEHNR, CDR2 FQNEAQ (reference sequence). CDR3 amino acids: CASSRTTSGTYEQYF. The CDR3 DNA follows: TGTGCCAGCAGCCGAACGACTAGCGGGACCTACGAGCAGTACTTC.

This clonotype was observed many times. This sequence joins TRBV12-3 or TRBV12-4 and TRBJ1-5, with D possibly matching TRBD1 (6 bases). V dropped 1 base and J dropped 6 bases, with 10 bases sitting between them. The CDR3 is 14 residues long. CDR3 in DNA: TGTGCCAGCAGTTTAGAGGGGGGCTCTCAGCCCCAGCATTTT. It yields the protein CASSLEGGSQPQHF.

The sample holds a few counts of this clonotype. The junction shows a germline mismatch at one end, possibly a read error. The rearrangement links TRBV30 to TRBJ2-5; 12 bases fit TRBD1. CDR3 size: 15 residues. In germline, CDR1 is GTSNPN, CDR2 SVGIG (reference sequence). In DNA, the CDR3 is TGTGTCTGGAGTCCCGGGACAGGGGGCATAGAGACCCAGTACTTC. Protein product: CVWSPGTGGIETQYF.

The sample holds many counts of this clonotype. This rearrangement joins TRBV30 to TRBJ2-7; 14 nucleotides align to TRBD2. Germline values: CDR1 GTSNPN, CDR2 SVGIG (reference sequence). J gave up 6 bases and V 8 bases, and 9 bases lay outside the gene matches. This CDR3 contains 14 residues. CDR3 region: CAGGLAGVGSEQYF. The CDR3 bases are TGTGCCGGGGGACTAGCGGGAGTAGGTAGCGAGCAGTACTTC.

This clonotype is a singleton in its sample. A much bigger clone sits one base away, suggesting this may be a read error. No conserved phenylalanine or tryptophan ends this CDR3, so it is likely a read error. The gene calls are TRBV30 and TRBJ1-2; D is uncertain. The germline V gene has CDR1 GTSNPN and CDR2 SVGIG (reference sequence). The CDR3 extends over 12 amino acids. V lost 5 bases to trimming and J lost 3 bases, with 10 bases between them. For the CDR3, the DNA is TGTGCCTGGGCCACGGGTTACTATGGCTACACCCTC. It codes for CAWATGYYGYTL.

This sequence joins TRBV5-1 and TRBJ2-7; no clear D. The CDR3 runs 13 residues. The ends were cut back, 5 bases at V and 6 bases at J, with 15 bases in the middle. Germline CDR1 is SGHRS and CDR2 is YFSETQ. The CDR3 spells CASSVDGAREQYF. The CDR3 DNA is TGCGCCAGCAGTGTGGATGGCGCTCGCGAGCAGTACTTC.

The gene calls are TRBV12-3 or TRBV12-4 and TRBJ1-6, with TRBD1 matching 9 bases. This CDR3 contains 14 residues. J was trimmed by 8 bases and V by 6 bases; bases with no gene match: 5. CDR3 residues: CASRATGGDSPLHF. In nucleotides, the CDR3 is TGTGCCAGCAGGGCGACAGGGGGGGATTCACCCCTCCACTTT.

This clonotype was seen ten or more times. V is TRBV7-9 and J is TRBJ2-5; D uncertain. The CDR3 loop spans 14 amino acids. Germline CDR1 is SEHNR and CDR2 is FQNEAQ (reference sequence). Trimming removed 3 bases at V and 4 bases at J, with 12 bases between. CDR3 sequence reads: CASSFYTGTETQYF. Here the CDR3 DNA reads TGTGCCAGCAGCTTTTATACCGGTACAGAGACCCAGTACTTC.

This clonotype was seen many times. The CDR3 loop reads CSARDRVDEQYF. The CDR3 region has the DNA TGCAGTGCTAGGGACAGGGTTGACGAGCAGTACTTC. The V gene is TRBV20-1, the J gene TRBJ2-7; the match to TRBD1 covers 8 bases. V dropped 3 bases and J dropped 5; count of bases not matched to a gene: 3. Germline V gene data show CDR1 as DFQATT and CDR2 as SNEGSKA (reference sequence). The CDR3 consists of 12 residues.

The table lists this clonotype with a few counts. V is TRBV18 and J is TRBJ1-2; TRBD1 agrees at 8 bases. This CDR3 comprises 14 residues. Trimming took 2 bases from V and 4 from J; bases not matched to a gene: 3. Germline V lookup: CDR1 KGHSH, CDR2 LQKENI. The CDR3 bases are TGTGCCAGCTCACCAAAACAGGGGGGCTATGGCTACACCTTC. It yields the protein CASSPKQGGYGYTF. Full variable domain (outside the CDR3, taken from reference TRBV18 and TRBJ1-2): NAGVMQNPRHLVRRRGQEARLRCSPMKGHSHVYWYRQLPEEGLKFMVYLQKENIIDESGMPKERFSAEFPKEGPSILRIQQVVRGDSAAYFCASSPKQGGYGYTFGSGTRLTVV.

This clonotype was observed a few times. V and J are TRBV28 and TRBJ2-5; D is unclear. CDR1 and CDR2 from the germline V gene are MDHEN and SYDVKM. The CDR3 is made up of 16 amino acids. V dropped 5 bases and J dropped 7 bases, with 23 bases sitting between them. CDR3 in DNA: TGTGCCAGCAGTGTCCCGAACGGCGCCAGTCCAGGGACCCAGTACTTC. Translation: CASSVPNGASPGTQYF.

This clonotype was recorded many times. This chain joins TRBV2 and TRBJ2-7, with 8 nucleotides matching TRBD1. In germline, CDR1 is SNHLY, CDR2 FYNNEI. Trimming removed 7 bases from V and 3 bases from J; junction bases left unmatched: 11. The length of the CDR3 is 15 residues. This CDR3 reads CASIRDRTVLYEQYF. The CDR3 nucleotides read TGTGCCAGCATCCGGGACAGGACCGTGCTCTACGAGCAGTACTTC.

This clonotype has a count of ten or more. The chain links TRBV7-9 to TRBJ2-5, with 11 bases that match TRBD1. The junction had 6 bases not matched to a gene; V was cut back by 1 base and J by 5 bases. There are 16 residues in the CDR3. Germline loops: CDR1 SEHNR, CDR2 FQNEAQ (reference sequence). The CDR3 sequence is CASSLGGQGARETQYF. CDR3 DNA: TGTGCCAGCAGCTTAGGCGGACAGGGGGCGAGGGAGACCCAGTACTTC.

This clonotype has ten or more counts. The genes are TRBV12-3 or TRBV12-4 and TRBJ2-5; 10 nucleotides agree with TRBD2. V shed 3 bases and J 2 bases; nucleotides not matched to a gene: 6. CDR3 length: 16 amino acids. The DNA of the CDR3 is TGTGCCAGCAGTTTGTCTAGCGGGGGCTCACAAGAGACCCAGTACTTC. Translation: CASSLSSGGSQETQYF.

The sample holds many counts of this clonotype. This sequence joins TRBV15 and TRBJ1-6; 8 positions agree with TRBD1. This CDR3 comprises 15 residues. The germline V gene encodes CDR1 LNHNV and CDR2 YYDKDF (reference sequence). Trimming at V came to 0 bases and at J to 8 bases, leaving 3 bases not matched to a gene. For the CDR3, the DNA is TGTGCCACCAGCAGAGAGGACAGGGCTCATTCACCCCTCCACTTT. Translated, it gives CATSREDRAHSPLHF.

Ten or more counts support this clonotype. The V call is TRBV6-1, the J call TRBJ2-7; D gene uncertain. The CDR3 is 12 residues long. Germline V gene sequence: CDR1 MNHNS, CDR2 SASEGT. V was pared by 4 bases and J by 0 bases, with 4 bases between. In DNA, the CDR3 is TGTGCCAGCAGTGCGCCCTCCTACGAGCAGTACTTC. It specifies CASSAPSYEQYF.

This clonotype was found many times. This sequence joins TRBV12-3 or TRBV12-4 and TRBJ1-1; 7 nucleotides agree with TRBD1. J gave up 6 bases and V 6 bases, and 13 bases lay outside the gene matches. This CDR3 has 15 amino acids. DNA of the CDR3: TGTGCCAGCAGCTCGGCAGGGGGGGCGGGCGCTGAAGCTTTCTTT. Encoded protein: CASSSAGGAGAEAFF.

This rearrangement joins TRBV4-1 to TRBJ2-5, with unresolved D. Germline V gives CDR1 MGHRA, CDR2 YSYEKL. Trimming stripped 4 bases from V and 2 bases from J, with 8 bases between. This CDR3 is 13 amino acids long. Here the CDR3 reads CASSRTQQETQYF. Here the CDR3 DNA reads TGCGCCAGCAGCCGGACGCAACAAGAGACCCAGTACTTC.

This clonotype was picked up many times. V and J are TRBV24-1 and TRBJ2-5, with 7 bases identical to TRBD1. This CDR3 has 15 amino acids. CDR1 and CDR2 (germline): KGHDR, SFDVKD. V lost 5 bases and J lost 1; bases outside the gene matches: 6. The CDR3 reads CATSGVGQVQETQYF. In nucleotides, the CDR3 is TGTGCCACCAGTGGGGTAGGACAGGTCCAAGAGACCCAGTACTTC.

This clonotype was counted many times. The rearrangement uses TRBV20-1 and TRBJ2-7; TRBD2 matches at 10 bases. J was trimmed by 3 bases and V by 5 bases; bases with no gene match: 7. The length of the CDR3 is 14 residues. The germline V gene has CDR1 DFQATT and CDR2 SNEGSKA (reference sequence). CDR3 coding DNA: TGCAGTGCTTATCTACTAGCGGGATACTACGAGCAGTACTTC. Translated, it gives CSAYLLAGYYEQYF.